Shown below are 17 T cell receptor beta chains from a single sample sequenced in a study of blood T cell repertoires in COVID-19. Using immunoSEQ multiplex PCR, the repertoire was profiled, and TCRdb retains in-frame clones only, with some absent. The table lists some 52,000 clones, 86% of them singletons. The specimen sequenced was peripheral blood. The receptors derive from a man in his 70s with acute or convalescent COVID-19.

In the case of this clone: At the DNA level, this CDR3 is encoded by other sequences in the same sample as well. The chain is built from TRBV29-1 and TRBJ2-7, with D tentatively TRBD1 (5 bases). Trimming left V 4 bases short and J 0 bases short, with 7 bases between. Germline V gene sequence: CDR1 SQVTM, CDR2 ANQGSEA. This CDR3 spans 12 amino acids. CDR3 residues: CSVGRASYEQYF. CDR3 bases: TGCAGCGTTGGCAGGGCCTCCTACGAGCAGTACTTC.

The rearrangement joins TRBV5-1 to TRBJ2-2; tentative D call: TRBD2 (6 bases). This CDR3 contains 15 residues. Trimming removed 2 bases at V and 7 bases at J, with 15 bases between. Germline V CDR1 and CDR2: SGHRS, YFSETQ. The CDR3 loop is CASSFLASGNGELFF. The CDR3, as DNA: TGCGCCAGCAGCTTCCTAGCGTCGGGAAACGGGGAGCTGTTTTTT.

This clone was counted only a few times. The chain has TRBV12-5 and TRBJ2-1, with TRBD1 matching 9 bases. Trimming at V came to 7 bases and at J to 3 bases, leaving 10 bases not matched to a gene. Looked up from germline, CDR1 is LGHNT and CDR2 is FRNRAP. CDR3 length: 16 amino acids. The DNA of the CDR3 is TGTGCTAGTGCTTCCGGGACAGGGTTGGTCTACAATGAGCAGTTCTTC. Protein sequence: CASASGTGLVYNEQFF.

This CDR3 reads CASSLRASGINQETQYF. The CDR3 DNA reads TGCGCCAGCAGCTTGAGGGCTAGCGGGATAAACCAAGAGACCCAGTACTTC. This rearrangement joins TRBV5-1 to TRBJ2-5; 9 bases are a match to TRBD2. CDR1 and CDR2 from the germline V gene are SGHRS and YFSETQ. With 1 base clipped from V and 0 bases from J, the junction kept 7 bases outside the gene matches. CDR3 size: 17 residues.

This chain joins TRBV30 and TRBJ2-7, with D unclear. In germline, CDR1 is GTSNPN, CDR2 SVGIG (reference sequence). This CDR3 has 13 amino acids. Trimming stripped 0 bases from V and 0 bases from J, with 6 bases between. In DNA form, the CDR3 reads TGTGCCTGGAGTGTTGAGAGCTCCTACGAGCAGTACTTC. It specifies CAWSVESSYEQYF.

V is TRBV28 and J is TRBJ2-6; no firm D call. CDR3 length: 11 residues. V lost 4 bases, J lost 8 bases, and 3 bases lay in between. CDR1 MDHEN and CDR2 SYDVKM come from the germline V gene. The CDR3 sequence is CASSSTNVLTF. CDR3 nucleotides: TGTGCCAGCAGTTCCACCAACGTCCTGACTTTC.

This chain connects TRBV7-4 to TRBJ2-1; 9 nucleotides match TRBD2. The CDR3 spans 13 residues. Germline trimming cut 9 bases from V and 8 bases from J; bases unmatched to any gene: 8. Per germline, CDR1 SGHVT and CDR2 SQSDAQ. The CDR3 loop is CARKRGAAHEQFF. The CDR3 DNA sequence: TGTGCCAGGAAGCGGGGGGCGGCCCATGAGCAGTTCTTC. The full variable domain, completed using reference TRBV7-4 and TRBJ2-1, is GAGVSQSPRYKVAKRGRDVALRCDSISGHVTLYWYRQTLGQGSEVLTYSQSDAQRDKSGRPSGRFSAERPERSVSTLKIQRTEQGDSAVYLCARKRGAAHEQFFGPGTRLTVL.

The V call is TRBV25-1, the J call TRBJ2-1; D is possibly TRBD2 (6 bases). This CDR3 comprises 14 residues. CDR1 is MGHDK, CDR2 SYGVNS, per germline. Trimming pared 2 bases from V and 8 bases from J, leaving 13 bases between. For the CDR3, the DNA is TGTGCCAGCAGTGAAGCGACTAGGTTTCATGAGCAGTTCTTC. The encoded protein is CASSEATRFHEQFF. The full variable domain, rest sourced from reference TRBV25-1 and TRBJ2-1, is EADIYQTPRYLVIGTGKKITLECSQTMGHDKMYWYQQDPGMELHLIHYSYGVNSTEKGDLSSESTVSRIRTEHFPLTLESARPSHTSQYLCASSEATRFHEQFFGPGTRLTVL.

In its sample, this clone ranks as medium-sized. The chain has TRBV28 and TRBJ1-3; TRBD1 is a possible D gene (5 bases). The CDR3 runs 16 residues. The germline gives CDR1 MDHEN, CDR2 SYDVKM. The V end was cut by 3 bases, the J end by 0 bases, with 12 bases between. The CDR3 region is CASSFSDSLSGNTIYF. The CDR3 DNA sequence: TGTGCCAGCAGTTTTTCCGACAGCCTCTCTGGAAACACCATATATTTT. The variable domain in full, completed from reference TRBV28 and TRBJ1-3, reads DVKVTQSSRYLVKRTGEKVFLECVQDMDHENMFWYRQDPGLGLRLIYFSYDVKMKEKGDIPEGYSVSREKKERFSLILESASTNQTSMYLCASSFSDSLSGNTIYFGEGSWLTVV.

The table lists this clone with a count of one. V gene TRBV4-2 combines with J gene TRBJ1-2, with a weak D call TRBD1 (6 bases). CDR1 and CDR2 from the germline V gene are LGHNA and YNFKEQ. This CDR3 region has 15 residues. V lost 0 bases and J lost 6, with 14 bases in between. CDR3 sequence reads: CASSQDWGQENGYTF. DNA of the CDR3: TGTGCCAGCAGCCAAGATTGGGGGCAGGAAAATGGCTACACCTTC.

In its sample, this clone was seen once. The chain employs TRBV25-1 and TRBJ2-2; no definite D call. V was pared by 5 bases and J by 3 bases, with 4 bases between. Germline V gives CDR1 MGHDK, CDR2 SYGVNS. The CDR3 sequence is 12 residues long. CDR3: CASSRDTGELFF. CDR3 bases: TGTGCCAGCAGTCGAGACACCGGGGAGCTGTTTTTT.

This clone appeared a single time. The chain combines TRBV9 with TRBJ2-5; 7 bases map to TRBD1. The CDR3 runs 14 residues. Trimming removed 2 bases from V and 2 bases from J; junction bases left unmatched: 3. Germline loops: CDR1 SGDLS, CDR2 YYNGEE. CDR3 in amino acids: CASSVGTAQETQYF. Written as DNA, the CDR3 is TGTGCCAGCAGCGTGGGGACAGCACAAGAGACCCAGTACTTC.

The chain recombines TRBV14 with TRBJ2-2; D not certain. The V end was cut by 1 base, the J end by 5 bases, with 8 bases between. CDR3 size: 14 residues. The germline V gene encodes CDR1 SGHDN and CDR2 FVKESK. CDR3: CASSQVRLTGELFF. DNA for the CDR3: TGTGCCAGCAGCCAAGTCAGGTTGACCGGGGAGCTGTTTTTT.

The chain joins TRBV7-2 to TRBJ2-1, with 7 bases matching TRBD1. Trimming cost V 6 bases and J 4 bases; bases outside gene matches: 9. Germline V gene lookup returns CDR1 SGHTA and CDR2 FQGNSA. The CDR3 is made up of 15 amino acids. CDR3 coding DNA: TGTGCCAGCAGAGAGAGGGCAGGGGGATACAATGAGCAGTTCTTC. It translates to CASRERAGGYNEQFF. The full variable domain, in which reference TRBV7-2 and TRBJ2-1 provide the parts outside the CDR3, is GAGVSQSPSNKVTEKGKDVELRCDPISGHTALYWYRQSLGQGLEFLIYFQGNSAPDKSGLPSDRFSAERTGGSVSTLTIQRTQQEDSAVYLCASRERAGGYNEQFFGPGTRLTVL.

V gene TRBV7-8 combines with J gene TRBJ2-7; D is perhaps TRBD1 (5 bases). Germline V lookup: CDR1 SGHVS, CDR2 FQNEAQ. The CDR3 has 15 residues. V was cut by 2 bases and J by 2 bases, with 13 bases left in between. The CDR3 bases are TGTGCCAGCAGCTTATACGCAGGGCCGACCTACGAGCAGTACGTC. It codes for CASSLYAGPTYEQYV.

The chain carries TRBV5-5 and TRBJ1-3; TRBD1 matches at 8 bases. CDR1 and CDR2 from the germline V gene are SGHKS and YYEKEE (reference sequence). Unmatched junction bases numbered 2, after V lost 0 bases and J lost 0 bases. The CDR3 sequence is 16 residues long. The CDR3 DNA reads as TGTGCCAGCAGCTTGGGACAGGGGAGCTCTGGAAACACCATATATTTT. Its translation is CASSLGQGSSGNTIYF.

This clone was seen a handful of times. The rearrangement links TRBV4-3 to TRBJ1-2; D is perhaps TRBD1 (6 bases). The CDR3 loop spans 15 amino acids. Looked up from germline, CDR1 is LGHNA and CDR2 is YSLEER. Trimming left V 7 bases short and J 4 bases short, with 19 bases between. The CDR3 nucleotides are TGCGCCAGCACCACACTACCACAGGGAGTCTATGGCTACACCTTC. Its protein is CASTTLPQGVYGYTF.